This TCR beta chain emerged from a study of T cells in Graves' hyperthyroidism and ophthalmopathy. Broader study findings: Ophthalmopathy prediction by the model preceded onset by a median about 6 months.

Turning to this clonotype: No antigen is known for it.

The CDR3 regions of TCR beta were amplified from RNA transcripts. A first-round RT-PCR of the TCR CDR3 used the HTBI primer set. TCRdb re-derived calls from the multiplex PCR reads in MiXCR, one entry per CDR3 protein. The data show about 420,000 distinct CDR3 sequences, approximately 15% seen once. This TCR was recovered from a woman aged 18-29 years with Graves' hyperthyroidism. Sequenced: blood.

The CDR3 is CASSSGTATNYGYTF. The CDR3 nucleotides read TGTGCCAGCAGTTCCGGGACCGCGACTAACTATGGCTACACCTTC. The chain employs TRBV5-8 and TRBJ1-2; the D gene is possibly TRBD1 (5 bases). Germline CDR1 and CDR2: SGHTS and YDEGEE. This CDR3 spans 15 amino acids. Trimming took off 5 bases at V and 0 bases at J, with 14 bases between the two ends.